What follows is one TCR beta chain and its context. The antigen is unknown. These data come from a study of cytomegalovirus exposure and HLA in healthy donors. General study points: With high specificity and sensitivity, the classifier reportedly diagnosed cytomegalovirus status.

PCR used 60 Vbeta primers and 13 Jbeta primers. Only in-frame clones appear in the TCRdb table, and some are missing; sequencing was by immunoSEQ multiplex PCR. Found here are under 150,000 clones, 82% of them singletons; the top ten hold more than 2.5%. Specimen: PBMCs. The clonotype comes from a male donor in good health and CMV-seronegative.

The CDR3 DNA is TGTGCCAGCAGCGCAGACACCGCTTACGAGCAGTACTTC. Amino acids: CASSADTAYEQYF. The genes are TRBV11-1 and TRBJ2-7; D unclear. V was clipped by 5 bases and J by 4 bases, with 12 bases between them. The CDR3 is 13 amino acids. Germline values: CDR1 SGHAT, CDR2 FQDESV (reference sequence).